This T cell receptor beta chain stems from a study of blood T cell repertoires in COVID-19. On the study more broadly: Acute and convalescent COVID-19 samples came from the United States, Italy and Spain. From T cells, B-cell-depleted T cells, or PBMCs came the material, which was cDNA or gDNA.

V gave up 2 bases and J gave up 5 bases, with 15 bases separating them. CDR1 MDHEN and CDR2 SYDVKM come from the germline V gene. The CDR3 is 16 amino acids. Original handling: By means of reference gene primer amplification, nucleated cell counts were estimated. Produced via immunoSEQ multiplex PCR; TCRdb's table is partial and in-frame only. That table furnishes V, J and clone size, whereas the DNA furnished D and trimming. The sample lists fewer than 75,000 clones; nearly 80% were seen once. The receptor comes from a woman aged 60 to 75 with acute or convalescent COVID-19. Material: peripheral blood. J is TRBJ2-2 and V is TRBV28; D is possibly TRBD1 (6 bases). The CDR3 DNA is TGTGCCAGCAGTTTAGGTTCGGGAAGGGGGACCGGGGAGCTGTTTTTT. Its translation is CASSLGSGRGTGELFF.